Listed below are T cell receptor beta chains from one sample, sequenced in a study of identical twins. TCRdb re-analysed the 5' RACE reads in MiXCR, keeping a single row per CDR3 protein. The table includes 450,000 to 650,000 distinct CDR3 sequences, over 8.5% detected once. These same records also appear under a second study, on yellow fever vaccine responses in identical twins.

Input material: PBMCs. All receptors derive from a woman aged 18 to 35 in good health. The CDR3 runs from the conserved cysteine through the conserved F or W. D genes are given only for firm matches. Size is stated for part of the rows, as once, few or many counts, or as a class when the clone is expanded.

CDR3nt: TGTGCCAGCACTTCGGGGGCCGGTACGCAGTATTTT
CDR3aa: CASTSGAGTQYF
v_gene: TRBV12-3/TRBV12-4
abundance: few
j_gene: TRBJ2-3
d_gene: NA

CDR3nt: TGTGCCAGCAGTTTGACTAGATCCGGGGAGCTGTTTTTT
CDR3aa: CASSLTRSGELFF
v_gene: TRBV6-5
abundance: few
j_gene: TRBJ2-2
d_gene: NA

CDR3nt: TGTGCCAGCAGTAAGGACATTAGCAATCAGCCCCAGCATTTT
CDR3aa: CASSKDISNQPQHF
v_gene: TRBV27
abundance: NA
j_gene: TRBJ1-5
d_gene: NA

CDR3nt: TGTGCCAGCAGCTTAGAAAATCGGGGGGGCGGGACAGATACGCAGTATTTT
CDR3aa: CASSLENRGGGTDTQYF
v_gene: TRBV11-2
abundance: few
j_gene: TRBJ2-3
d_gene: TRBD2

CDR3nt: TGCGCCAGCAGCGAGATAGCCTCCTACGAGCAGTACTTC
CDR3aa: CASSEIASYEQYF
v_gene: TRBV5-1
abundance: many
j_gene: TRBJ2-7
d_gene: NA

CDR3nt: TGTGCCATCAGTGAACAGGGTAGGGGGTCACCCCTCCACTTT
CDR3aa: CAISEQGRGSPLHF
v_gene: TRBV10-3
abundance: few
j_gene: TRBJ1-6
d_gene: NA

CDR3nt: TGTGCCAGCCGGATCCGGGGCCCGGGGTACGAGCAGTACTTC
CDR3aa: CASRIRGPGYEQYF
v_gene: TRBV7-8
abundance: once
j_gene: TRBJ2-7
d_gene: NA

CDR3nt: TGCGCCAGCAGCCAAGGGCTACGTCAGCCCCAGCATTTT
CDR3aa: CASSQGLRQPQHF
v_gene: TRBV4-1
abundance: NA
j_gene: TRBJ1-5
d_gene: NA

CDR3nt: TGTGCCAGCAGCCAGGAGACTAGCGGGACTGGTGAGCAGTTCTTC
CDR3aa: CASSQETSGTGEQFF
v_gene: TRBV4-2
abundance: few
j_gene: TRBJ2-1
d_gene: TRBD2

CDR3nt: TGTGCCAGCAGCGGACAGGCTGGAAACACCATATATTTT
CDR3aa: CASSGQAGNTIYF
v_gene: TRBV3-1
abundance: many
j_gene: TRBJ1-3
d_gene: TRBD1

CDR3nt: TGCGCCAGCCGGGGGGAAGCGGGAGGGCCTCTCAATGAGCAGTTCTTC
CDR3aa: CASRGEAGGPLNEQFF
v_gene: TRBV4-1
abundance: NA
j_gene: TRBJ2-1
d_gene: TRBD2

CDR3nt: TGCGCCAGCAGCACCCGACATCCGTCCTACAATGAGCAGTTCTTC
CDR3aa: CASSTRHPSYNEQFF
v_gene: TRBV4-3
abundance: few
j_gene: TRBJ2-1
d_gene: NA

CDR3nt: TGTGCCAGCAGTTCTCTACTGGACAGGGCAAACATTCAGTACTTC
CDR3aa: CASSSLLDRANIQYF
v_gene: TRBV12-3/TRBV12-4
abundance: many
j_gene: TRBJ2-4
d_gene: TRBD1

CDR3nt: TGTGCCAGCAGGTCAGGGGATGGATATGGCTACACCTTC
CDR3aa: CASRSGDGYGYTF
v_gene: TRBV7-8
abundance: NA
j_gene: TRBJ1-2
d_gene: NA

CDR3nt: TGTGCCAGCAGCCGCGGACACGCGAGCTCCTATAATTCACCCCTCCACTTT
CDR3aa: CASSRGHASSYNSPLHF
v_gene: TRBV12-3/TRBV12-4
abundance: many
j_gene: TRBJ1-6
d_gene: NA

CDR3nt: TGCAGTGCTACTAGCGCGATGACCCCCGAGCAGTACTTC
CDR3aa: CSATSAMTPEQYF
v_gene: TRBV20-1
abundance: few
j_gene: TRBJ2-7
d_gene: NA

CDR3nt: TGTGCCAGCAGCTTAGAGAGCGGGCCCGCCTACGAGCAGTACTTC
CDR3aa: CASSLESGPAYEQYF
v_gene: TRBV7-2
abundance: many
j_gene: TRBJ2-7
d_gene: NA

CDR3nt: TGTGCCATCAGTGAAACCGGACTAGCGGGAGCGCAAACAGATACGCAGTATTTT
CDR3aa: CAISETGLAGAQTDTQYF
v_gene: TRBV10-3
abundance: few
j_gene: TRBJ2-3
d_gene: TRBD2

CDR3nt: TGCGCCAGCAGGCGAGACGGTATCTTGAACACTGAAGCTTTCTTT
CDR3aa: CASRRDGILNTEAFF
v_gene: TRBV4-1
abundance: NA
j_gene: TRBJ1-1
d_gene: NA

CDR3nt: TGTGCCAGCAGCTGGGGACCGATGATGAACACTGAAGCTTTCTTT
CDR3aa: CASSWGPMMNTEAFF
v_gene: TRBV7-9
abundance: many
j_gene: TRBJ1-1
d_gene: NA

CDR3nt: TGTGCCAGCAGCCCCCAATGGCGGGGACGCAATTATGGCTACACCTTC
CDR3aa: CASSPQWRGRNYGYTF
v_gene: TRBV7-2
abundance: many
j_gene: TRBJ1-2
d_gene: NA

CDR3nt: TGTGCCAGCTCACCACCGAGGACTAGCGGGAGGGCCGGCACAGATACGCAGTATTTT
CDR3aa: CASSPPRTSGRAGTDTQYF
v_gene: TRBV18
abundance: NA
j_gene: TRBJ2-3
d_gene: TRBD2